The 23 T cell receptor beta chains given below trace back to one sample, sequenced in a study of cytomegalovirus exposure and HLA in healthy donors. PCR primers comprised 60 Vbeta and 13 Jbeta primers. Here immunoSEQ multiplex PCR was the method, and the copy in TCRdb shows in-frame clones only, minus some. The sample lists about 130,000 clones; around 73% were seen once. The sequencing sample was made of PBMCs. Receptors were obtained from a man in his fifties in good health and CMV-seronegative.

This chain joins TRBV6-1 and TRBJ1-2; TRBD1 might be the D (5 bases). Trimming cost V 3 bases and J 1 base, with 15 bases left between them. Germline V gene data show CDR1 as MNHNS and CDR2 as SASEGT. There are 16 residues in the CDR3. The DNA for the CDR3 is TGTGCCAGCAGTGACAACGGACACGATGGTAACTATGGCTACACCTTC. This codes for CASSDNGHDGNYGYTF.

The chain has TRBV28 and TRBJ2-7, with TRBD2 matching over 8 bases. J was trimmed by 1 base and V by 5 bases; bases with no gene match: 4. Germline V CDR1 and CDR2: MDHEN, SYDVKM. The CDR3 is 14 amino acids. The CDR3 region is CASSTAGESYEQYF. CDR3 DNA sequence: TGTGCCAGCAGTACAGCGGGAGAGTCCTACGAGCAGTACTTC.

The rearrangement uses TRBV29-1 and TRBJ2-5; D not certain. V lost 5 bases and J lost 3, with 10 bases in between. CDR1 SQVTM and CDR2 ANQGSEA come from the germline V gene. CDR3 length equals 12 residues. The CDR3 loop is CSVTVRKETQYF. DNA of the CDR3: TGCAGCGTTACGGTGAGGAAAGAGACCCAGTACTTC.

The chain carries TRBV19 and TRBJ1-1; possibly TRBD1 for D (5 bases). CDR1 is LNHDA, CDR2 SQIVND, per germline (reference sequence). The CDR3 sequence is 15 residues long. V lost 5 bases and J 0 bases, leaving 13 bases between the germline ends. CDR3 coding DNA: TGTGCCAGTAGTTTATCACAGACAGTGAACACTGAAGCTTTCTTT. Protein sequence: CASSLSQTVNTEAFF.

This clone has a handful of counts. The chain carries TRBV4-3 and TRBJ2-3; 8 nucleotides match TRBD2. The CDR3 is 14 residues long. Germline lookup yields CDR1 LGHNA and CDR2 YSLEER. The V segment lost 4 bases and the J segment 8 bases; nucleotides outside the gene matches: 8. The CDR3 is CASSPGLAEVTQYF. The DNA for the CDR3 is TGCGCCAGCAGCCCAGGACTAGCCGAGGTTACGCAGTATTTT.

This clone was seen just once. The chain combines TRBV5-6 with TRBJ1-4; 7 bases map to TRBD1. From germline, CDR1 is SGHDT and CDR2 YYEEEE. V was pared by 0 bases and J by 0 bases, with 5 bases of the junction left unmatched. This CDR3 contains 17 residues. DNA for the CDR3: TGTGCCAGCAGCTTGGATTCAGGGGGAACAACTAATGAAAAACTGTTTTTT. Translating gives CASSLDSGGTTNEKLFF.

This chain links TRBV30 with TRBJ2-1, with a weak D call TRBD2 (5 bases). This CDR3 spans 13 amino acids. Germline V CDR1 and CDR2: GTSNPN, SVGIG (reference sequence). V was shortened by 0 bases and J by 7 bases, with 10 bases between the two germline ends. CDR3 nucleotide sequence: TGTGCCTGGAGTGTGAGGAGGTATAATGAGCAGTTCTTC. It is translated as CAWSVRRYNEQFF.

The chain joins TRBV29-1 to TRBJ2-1; D is perhaps TRBD1 (5 bases). CDR3 length: 14 amino acids. V was shortened by 6 bases and J by 2 bases, with 14 bases between the two germline ends. CDR1 and CDR2 (germline): SQVTM, ANQGSEA. The CDR3 loop is CSVVKGSPYNEQFF. CDR3 sequence (DNA): TGCAGCGTGGTAAAGGGGTCCCCCTACAATGAGCAGTTCTTC.

The rearrangement uses TRBV19 and TRBJ2-4, with TRBD2 identical over 10 bases. Germline V CDR1 and CDR2: LNHDA, SQIVND (reference sequence). V shed 4 bases, J shed 3 bases, and the junction held 6 bases outside the gene matches. The CDR3 is 16 residues long. The CDR3: CASSTGLADGKNIQYF. For the CDR3, the DNA is TGTGCCAGTAGTACAGGACTAGCGGATGGCAAAAACATTCAGTACTTC.

The chain is built from TRBV29-1 and TRBJ1-2; no definite D call. The CDR3 spans 12 residues. The V and J ends lost 3 bases and 2 bases respectively, with 7 bases between them. The germline V gene encodes CDR1 SQVTM and CDR2 ANQGSEA. The CDR3: CSVESLNYGYTF. In nucleotides, the CDR3 is TGCAGCGTTGAGAGTTTAAACTATGGCTACACCTTC.

This clone showed up just once. The rearrangement links TRBV5-1 to TRBJ2-7; weak D call: TRBD1 (5 bases). Germline V lookup: CDR1 SGHRS, CDR2 YFSETQ. CDR3 length: 15 residues. Trimming stripped 2 bases from V and 2 bases from J, with 14 bases between. CDR3 nucleotide sequence: TGCGCCAGCAGCTTTCAGGTCCTAGGGGCCTACGAGCAGTACTTC. It yields the protein CASSFQVLGAYEQYF.

The gene calls are TRBV2 and TRBJ2-5, with 9 bases fitting TRBD1. The junction had 3 bases not matched to a gene; V was cut back by 5 bases and J by 2 bases. Germline loops: CDR1 SNHLY, CDR2 FYNNEI. The CDR3 is 14 amino acids. CDR3 coding DNA: TGTGCCAGCAGTCCCGGACAGGGGCAAGAGACCCAGTACTTC. This gives the protein CASSPGQGQETQYF.

The rearrangement joins TRBV4-2 to TRBJ2-3, with 7 bases fitting TRBD2. This CDR3 region has 18 residues. The germline V gene encodes CDR1 LGHNA and CDR2 YNFKEQ. The trim removed 0 bases at V and 0 bases at J, leaving 9 bases unmatched. The CDR3 here is CASSQEGTSEMSTDTQYF. The CDR3 region has the DNA TGTGCCAGCAGCCAAGAGGGAACTAGCGAGATGAGCACAGATACGCAGTATTTT.

This chain joins TRBV5-4 and TRBJ2-3, with 9 nucleotides matching TRBD1. V shed 2 bases and J 3 bases; nucleotides not matched to a gene: 4. Germline V CDR1 and CDR2: SGHNT, YYREEE (reference sequence). The CDR3 is 15 residues long. CDR3 in DNA: TGTGCCAGCAGCTTCACCGGGACAGGGACAGATACGCAGTATTTT. Its protein is CASSFTGTGTDTQYF.

The genes are TRBV11-3 and TRBJ2-2; maybe TRBD1 (6 bases). The CDR3 sequence is 17 residues long. CDR1 is SGHNT and CDR2 is YENEEA in the germline V gene. V shed 0 bases and J shed 5 bases, with 16 bases lying between them. CDR3 in DNA: TGTGCCAGCAGCTTAGAGATCGGCAGGGGAAATACCGGGGAGCTGTTTTTT. Translating it yields CASSLEIGRGNTGELFF.

This chain joins TRBV4-1 and TRBJ1-5, with TRBD1 matching 7 bases. V shed 0 bases, J shed 3 bases, and the junction held 5 bases outside the gene matches. Germline values: CDR1 MGHRA, CDR2 YSYEKL. The CDR3 totals 16 residues. CDR3 region: CASSQDADRYNQPQHF. For the CDR3, the DNA is TGCGCCAGCAGCCAAGATGCGGACAGGTACAATCAGCCCCAGCATTTT.

The sample holds a few counts of this clone. J is TRBJ1-1 and V is TRBV29-1; 7 bases line up with TRBD1. This CDR3 is built from 12 residues. Trimming took 5 bases from V and 5 from J; bases not matched to a gene: 5. CDR1 and CDR2 from the germline V gene are SQVTM and ANQGSEA. The CDR3 reads CSVRQGVTEAFF. In DNA, the CDR3 is TGCAGCGTTCGTCAGGGGGTTACTGAAGCTTTCTTT.

The V gene is TRBV27, the J gene TRBJ2-7; TRBD2 agrees at 8 bases. The CDR3 contains 15 residues. Trimming removed 8 bases from V and 2 bases from J; junction bases left unmatched: 11. Germline V gene lookup returns CDR1 MNHEY and CDR2 SMNVEV (reference sequence). The CDR3 sequence is CASRTGTSETYEQYF. The CDR3 nucleotides read TGTGCCAGCCGGACCGGGACTAGTGAAACCTACGAGCAGTACTTC.

The chain combines TRBV28 with TRBJ2-7; 12 positions match TRBD2. This CDR3 is 15 amino acids long. V trimming: 6 bases; J trimming: 4 bases; junction bases outside the gene matches: 7. CDR1 is MDHEN, CDR2 SYDVKM, per germline. The chain's CDR3 is CASSLTSGSLYEQYF. Here the CDR3 DNA reads TGTGCCAGCAGCTTGACTAGCGGGAGCCTTTACGAGCAGTACTTC.

V gene TRBV28 combines with J gene TRBJ2-7; perhaps TRBD2 as D (6 bases). Deletions cut 3 bases from V and 4 bases from J, with 16 bases between. This CDR3 spans 15 amino acids. The germline gives CDR1 MDHEN, CDR2 SYDVKM. CDR3 loop: CASSFLARERYEQYF. In DNA form, the CDR3 reads TGTGCCAGCAGTTTCCTAGCGAGGGAGAGGTACGAGCAGTACTTC.

This clone was observed a few times. Other DNA sequences within the sample encode an identical CDR3. The chain has TRBV11-2 and TRBJ2-3, with TRBD2 matching over 10 bases. Losses at the gene ends were 5 bases for V and 2 bases for J; bases not matched to a gene: 4. From germline, CDR1 is SGHAT and CDR2 FQNNGV. The CDR3 length is 15 residues. CDR3 DNA: TGTGCCAGCAGCCTCGGACTAGCGGCCACAGATACGCAGTATTTT. Amino acids: CASSLGLAATDTQYF.

The chain combines TRBV27 with TRBJ2-1; tentative D call: TRBD1 (6 bases). Trimming took 7 bases from V and 8 from J, leaving 18 bases between them. CDR3 size: 14 residues. In germline, CDR1 is MNHEY, CDR2 SMNVEV (reference sequence). The DNA for the CDR3 is TGTGCCAGCACCTTAAGGTCAGGGGCCTATGAGCAGTTCTTC. This gives the protein CASTLRSGAYEQFF.

This clone was detected only once. The J gene is TRBJ2-7, the V gene TRBV7-2, with TRBD2 matching 9 bases. The CDR3 has 13 residues. Trimming took 6 bases from V and 3 from J; bases not matched to a gene: 3. Per the germline V gene, CDR1 is SGHTA and CDR2 is FQGNSA. DNA for the CDR3: TGTGCCAGCAGTTCGACTAGCGGCTACGAGCAGTACTTC. This translates into CASSSTSGYEQYF.